This T cell receptor beta chain was found in a study of shared clonotypes between healthy human individuals. Study-level results: Collection of samples was limited to blood; tissue repertoires likely differ. Clonotype sharing among donors was thought likely to change with sequencing depth.

About this clone: Antigen unknown.

Produced via immunoSEQ multiplex PCR; TCRdb's table is partial and in-frame only. The data show about 980,000 clones, 76% seen once. J lost 7 bases, V lost 6 bases, and 5 bases had no gene match. CDR1 is SNHLY, CDR2 FYNNEI, per germline. The CDR3 runs to 14 residues. Sequencing was carried out using memory CD4+ T cells sorted from blood. As to subset: CD45RA-negative fraction. The sequence came from a man between 18 and 35 years old in good health. The V and J genes are TRBV2 and TRBJ1-4, with 10 bases identical to TRBD1. The CDR3 nucleotides are TGTGCCAGCAGGGAGGACAGGGGGATTGAAAAACTGTTTTTT. Residues: CASREDRGIEKLFF.